This T cell receptor (beta chain) appears in the sequencing data of a study of control samples from healthy donors and cancer patients. For this clone: The sample holds other DNA sequences that translate to the same CDR3.

The CDR3 is 12 residues long. V was shortened by 2 bases and J by 5 bases, with 3 bases between the two germline ends. The germline CDR1 and CDR2 sequences are MDHEN and SYDVKM. The data were produced by immunoSEQ multiplex PCR, yet TCRdb's version contains in-frame clones alone and is incomplete. The repertoire holds roughly 120,000 clones, approximately 94% seen once, with 1.5% to 2% in the top ten. This clonotype was sampled from a man aged 45 to 65 with head and neck cancer. The sample taken for sequencing was PBMCs. The chain couples TRBV28 to TRBJ2-2, with no clear D. The CDR3 nucleotides read TGTGCCAGCAGTTTAGGAACCGGGGAGCTGTTTTTT. Protein sequence: CASSLGTGELFF.